This TCR beta chain stems from a study of blood T cell repertoires in COVID-19. Study overall: Samples came from the United States, Italy and Spain, spanning acute and convalescent COVID-19. Sources were T cells, B-cell-depleted T cells, or PBMCs; the material itself was cDNA or gDNA.

CDR1 and CDR2 (germline): MDHEN, SYDVKM. Trimming took 8 bases from V and 0 from J, leaving 8 bases between them. CDR3 length equals 13 residues. The data were produced by immunoSEQ multiplex PCR, yet TCRdb's version contains in-frame clones alone and is incomplete. Of about 410,000 clones listed, roughly 90% were seen once; the top ten hold 1.5% to 1.8%. The rearrangement links TRBV28 to TRBJ2-1, with D unclear. The TCR sequence derives from a woman aged 40 to 50 with COVID-19, enrolled during active disease. The sequenced sample consisted of peripheral blood. The CDR3 sequence: CASVYSSYNEQFF. The DNA for the CDR3 is TGTGCCAGCGTTTATTCCTCCTACAATGAGCAGTTCTTC.